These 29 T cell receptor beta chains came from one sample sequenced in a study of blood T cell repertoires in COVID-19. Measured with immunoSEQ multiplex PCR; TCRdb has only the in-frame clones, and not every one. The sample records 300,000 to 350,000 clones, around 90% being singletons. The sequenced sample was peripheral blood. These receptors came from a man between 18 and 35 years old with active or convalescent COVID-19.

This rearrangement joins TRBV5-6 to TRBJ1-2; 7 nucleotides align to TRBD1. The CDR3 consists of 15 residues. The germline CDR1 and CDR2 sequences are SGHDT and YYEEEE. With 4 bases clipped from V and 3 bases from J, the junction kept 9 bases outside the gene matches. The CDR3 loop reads CASSLDWGTDYGYTF. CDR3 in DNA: TGTGCCAGCAGCCTGGATTGGGGGACAGACTATGGCTACACCTTC.

CDR3 nucleotides: TGTGCCAGCAGCTTTGCTAGCGGGAGGCTTGACGTGGTGACCCAGTACTTC. Protein sequence: CASSFASGRLDVVTQYF. This sequence joins TRBV5-5 and TRBJ2-5; 11 bases match TRBD2. The J segment lost 7 bases and the V segment lost 2 bases, leaving 13 bases of the junction unmatched. CDR1 and CDR2 from the germline V gene are SGHKS and YYEKEE (reference sequence). This CDR3 has 17 amino acids.

CDR3 DNA sequence: TGCAGCGTTGAAGACACAACTAGCTCCTACGAGCAGTACTTC. As protein: CSVEDTTSSYEQYF. The chain joins TRBV29-1 to TRBJ2-7; tentatively, D is TRBD2 (5 bases). The V gene's germline CDR1 is SQVTM and CDR2 ANQGSEA. With 0 bases removed from V and 0 bases from J, the gap between germline ends came to 9 bases. The CDR3 contains 14 residues.

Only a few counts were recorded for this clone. CDR3 amino acids: CASSLVGDGQPQHF. The DNA of the CDR3 is TGCGCCAGCAGCTTAGTGGGAGATGGTCAGCCCCAGCATTTT. The gene calls are TRBV5-1 and TRBJ1-5, with D hard to call. Trimming took off 2 bases at V and 6 bases at J, with 12 bases between the two ends. The CDR3 has 14 residues. The V gene's germline CDR1 is SGHRS and CDR2 YFSETQ. Full variable domain (remainder filled in from reference TRBV5-1 and TRBJ1-5): KAGVTQTPRYLIKTRGQQVTLSCSPISGHRSVSWYQQTPGQGLQFLFEYFSETQRNKGNFPGRFSGRQFSNSRSEMNVSTLELGDSALYLCASSLVGDGQPQHFGDGTRLSIL.

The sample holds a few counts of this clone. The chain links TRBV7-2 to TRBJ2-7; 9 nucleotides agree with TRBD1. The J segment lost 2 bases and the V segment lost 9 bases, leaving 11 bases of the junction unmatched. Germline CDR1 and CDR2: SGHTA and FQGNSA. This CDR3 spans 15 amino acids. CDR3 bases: TGTGCCAGTAAAAAGACCGGGACAGGGACCTACGAGCAGTACTTC. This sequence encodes CASKKTGTGTYEQYF.

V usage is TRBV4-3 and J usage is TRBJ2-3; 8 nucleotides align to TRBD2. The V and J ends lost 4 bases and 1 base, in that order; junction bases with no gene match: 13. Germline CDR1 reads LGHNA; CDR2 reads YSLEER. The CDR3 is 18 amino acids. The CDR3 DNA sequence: TGCGCCAGCAGCCCGGTCGGGGAAGCGGGGGCACGCACAGATACGCAGTATTTT. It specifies CASSPVGEAGARTDTQYF.

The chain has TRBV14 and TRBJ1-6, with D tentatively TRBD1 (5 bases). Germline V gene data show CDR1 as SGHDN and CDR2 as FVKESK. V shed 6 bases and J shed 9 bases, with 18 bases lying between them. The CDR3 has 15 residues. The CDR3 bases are TGTGCCAGCAGGGGGGACCGAGCGGGCTTTTCACCCCTCCACTTT. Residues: CASRGDRAGFSPLHF.

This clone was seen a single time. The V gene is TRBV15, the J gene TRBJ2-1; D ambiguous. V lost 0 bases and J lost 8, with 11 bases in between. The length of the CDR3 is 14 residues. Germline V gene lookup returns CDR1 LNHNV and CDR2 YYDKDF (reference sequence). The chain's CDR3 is CATSRDLSVYEQFF. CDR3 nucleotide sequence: TGTGCCACCAGCAGAGATCTCTCCGTATATGAGCAGTTCTTC.

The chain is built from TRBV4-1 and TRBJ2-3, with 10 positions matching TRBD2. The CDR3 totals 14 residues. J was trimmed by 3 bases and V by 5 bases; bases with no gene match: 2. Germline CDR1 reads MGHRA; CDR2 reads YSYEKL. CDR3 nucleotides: TGCGCCAGCAGCATAGCGGGGGGAACAGATACGCAGTATTTT. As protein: CASSIAGGTDTQYF.

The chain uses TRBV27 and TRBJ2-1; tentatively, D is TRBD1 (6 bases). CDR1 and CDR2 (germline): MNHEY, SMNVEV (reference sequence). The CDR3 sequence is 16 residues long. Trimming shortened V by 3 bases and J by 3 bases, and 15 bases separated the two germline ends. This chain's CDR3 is CASSFSIRDIYNEQFF. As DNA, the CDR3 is TGTGCCAGCAGTTTCTCAATCCGGGACATCTACAATGAGCAGTTCTTC.

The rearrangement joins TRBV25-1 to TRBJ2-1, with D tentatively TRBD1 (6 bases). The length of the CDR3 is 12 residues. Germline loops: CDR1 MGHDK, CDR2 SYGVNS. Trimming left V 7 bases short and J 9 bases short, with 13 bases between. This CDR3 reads CASKGTKLEQFF. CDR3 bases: TGTGCCAGCAAGGGGACAAAGCTTGAGCAGTTCTTC.

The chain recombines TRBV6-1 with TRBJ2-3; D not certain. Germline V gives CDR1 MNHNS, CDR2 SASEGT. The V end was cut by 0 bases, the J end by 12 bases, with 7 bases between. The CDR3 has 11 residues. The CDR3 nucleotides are TGTGCCAGCAGTGAAGCCCCGTTACAGTATTTT. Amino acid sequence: CASSEAPLQYF.

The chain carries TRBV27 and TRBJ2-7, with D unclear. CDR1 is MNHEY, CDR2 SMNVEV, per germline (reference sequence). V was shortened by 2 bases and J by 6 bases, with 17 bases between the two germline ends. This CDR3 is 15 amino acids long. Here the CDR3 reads CASSLMVGHYSEQYF. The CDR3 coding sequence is TGTGCCAGCAGTTTAATGGTCGGTCACTACTCCGAGCAGTACTTC.

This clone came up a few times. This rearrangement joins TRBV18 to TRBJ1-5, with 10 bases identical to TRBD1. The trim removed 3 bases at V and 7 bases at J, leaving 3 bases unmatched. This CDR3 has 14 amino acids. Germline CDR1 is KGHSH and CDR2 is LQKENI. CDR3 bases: TGTGCCAGCTCACCGACAGGGGGCGTACAGCCCCAGCATTTT. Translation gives CASSPTGGVQPQHF.

The CDR3 bases are TGCGCCAGCAGCCAAGATCGAGGCAGGGGGCGCGACGAGCAGTACTTC. This translates into CASSQDRGRGRDEQYF. The chain couples TRBV4-1 to TRBJ2-7; the match to TRBD1 covers 8 bases. Germline V gives CDR1 MGHRA, CDR2 YSYEKL. With V trimmed by 0 bases and J by 5 bases, 9 bases remained unmatched. This CDR3 has 16 amino acids.

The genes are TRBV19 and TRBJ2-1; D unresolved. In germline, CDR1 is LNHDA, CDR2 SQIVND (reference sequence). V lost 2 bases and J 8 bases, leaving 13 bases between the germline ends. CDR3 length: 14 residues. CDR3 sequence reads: CASSINSGADEQFF. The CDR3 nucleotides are TGTGCCAGTAGTATAAATTCGGGTGCGGATGAGCAGTTCTTC.

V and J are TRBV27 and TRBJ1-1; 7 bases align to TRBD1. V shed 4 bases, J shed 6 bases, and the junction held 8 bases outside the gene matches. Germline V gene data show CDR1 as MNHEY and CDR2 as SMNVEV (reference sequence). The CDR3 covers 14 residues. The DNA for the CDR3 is TGTGCCAGCAGTTCCTGGGACAGTAGGGCTGAAGCTTTCTTT. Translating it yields CASSSWDSRAEAFF.

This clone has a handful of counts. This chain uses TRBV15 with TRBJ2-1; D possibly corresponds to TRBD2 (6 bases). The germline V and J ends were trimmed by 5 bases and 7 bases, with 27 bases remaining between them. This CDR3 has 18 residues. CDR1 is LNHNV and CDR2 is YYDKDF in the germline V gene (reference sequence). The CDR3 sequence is CATSPLAGTKGTRNEQFF. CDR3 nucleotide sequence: TGTGCCACCAGCCCCCTGGCGGGGACCAAAGGGACCCGGAATGAGCAGTTCTTC.

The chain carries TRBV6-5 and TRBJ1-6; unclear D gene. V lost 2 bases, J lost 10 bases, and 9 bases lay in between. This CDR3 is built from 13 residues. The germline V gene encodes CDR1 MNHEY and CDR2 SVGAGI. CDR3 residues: CASSYAIESPLHF. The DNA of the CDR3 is TGTGCCAGCAGTTACGCAATTGAGTCACCCCTCCACTTT.

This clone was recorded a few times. CDR3 in amino acids: CASKEGNTEAFF. The CDR3 nucleotides are TGTGCCAGCAAAGAGGGGAACACTGAAGCTTTCTTT. V gene TRBV27 combines with J gene TRBJ1-1; D unresolved. V lost 7 bases and J 1 base, leaving 7 bases between the germline ends. The CDR3 is made up of 12 amino acids. CDR1 is MNHEY and CDR2 is SMNVEV in the germline V gene (reference sequence).

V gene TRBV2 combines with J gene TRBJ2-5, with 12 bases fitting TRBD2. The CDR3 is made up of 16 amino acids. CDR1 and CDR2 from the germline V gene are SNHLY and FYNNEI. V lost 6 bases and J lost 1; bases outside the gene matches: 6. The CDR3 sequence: CASRRTSGALQETQYF. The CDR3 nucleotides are TGTGCCAGCAGGCGGACTAGCGGGGCCCTCCAAGAGACCCAGTACTTC.

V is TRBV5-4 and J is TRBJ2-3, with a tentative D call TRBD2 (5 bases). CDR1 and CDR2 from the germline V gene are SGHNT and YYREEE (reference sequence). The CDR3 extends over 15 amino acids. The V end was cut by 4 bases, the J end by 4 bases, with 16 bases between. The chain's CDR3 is CASSTSPVSPDTQYF. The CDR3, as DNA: TGTGCCAGCAGCACTAGTCCCGTTTCTCCAGATACGCAGTATTTT.

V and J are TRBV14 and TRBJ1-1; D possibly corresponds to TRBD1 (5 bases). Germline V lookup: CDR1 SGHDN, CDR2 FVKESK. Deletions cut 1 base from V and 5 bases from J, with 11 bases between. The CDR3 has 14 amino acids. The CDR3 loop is CASSQVRGGTEAFF. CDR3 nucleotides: TGTGCCAGCAGCCAAGTGCGGGGGGGGACTGAAGCTTTCTTT.

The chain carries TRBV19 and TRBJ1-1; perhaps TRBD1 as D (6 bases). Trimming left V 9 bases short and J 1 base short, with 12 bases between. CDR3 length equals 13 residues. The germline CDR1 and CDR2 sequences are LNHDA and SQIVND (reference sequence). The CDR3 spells CARGRTENTEAFF. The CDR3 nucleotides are TGTGCCAGGGGTCGGACAGAGAACACTGAAGCTTTCTTT.

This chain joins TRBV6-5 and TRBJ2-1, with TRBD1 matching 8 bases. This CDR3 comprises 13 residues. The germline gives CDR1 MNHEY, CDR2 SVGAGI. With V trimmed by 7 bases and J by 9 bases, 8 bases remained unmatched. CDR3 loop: CASNLQGAGEQFF. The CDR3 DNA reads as TGTGCCAGCAATTTGCAGGGGGCAGGTGAGCAGTTCTTC.

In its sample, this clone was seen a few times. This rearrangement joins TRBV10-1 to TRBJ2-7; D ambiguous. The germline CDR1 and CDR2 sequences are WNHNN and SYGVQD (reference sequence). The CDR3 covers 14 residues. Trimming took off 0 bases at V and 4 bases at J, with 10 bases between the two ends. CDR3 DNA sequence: TGCGCCAGCAGTGAGTCGATGTCGGGTTACGAGCAGTACTTC. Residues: CASSESMSGYEQYF.

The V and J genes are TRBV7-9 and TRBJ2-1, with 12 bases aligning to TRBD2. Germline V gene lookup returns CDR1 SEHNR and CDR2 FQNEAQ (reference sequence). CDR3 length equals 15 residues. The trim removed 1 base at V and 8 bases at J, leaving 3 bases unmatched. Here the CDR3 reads CASSLEGLAGHEQFF. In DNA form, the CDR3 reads TGTGCCAGCAGCTTAGAGGGACTAGCGGGTCATGAGCAGTTCTTC.

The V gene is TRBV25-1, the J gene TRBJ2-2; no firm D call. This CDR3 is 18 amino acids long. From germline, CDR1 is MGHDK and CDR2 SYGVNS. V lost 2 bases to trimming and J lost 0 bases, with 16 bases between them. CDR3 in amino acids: CASSEITVLIANTGELFF. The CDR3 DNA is TGTGCCAGCAGTGAAATTACGGTACTTATCGCGAACACCGGGGAGCTGTTTTTT.

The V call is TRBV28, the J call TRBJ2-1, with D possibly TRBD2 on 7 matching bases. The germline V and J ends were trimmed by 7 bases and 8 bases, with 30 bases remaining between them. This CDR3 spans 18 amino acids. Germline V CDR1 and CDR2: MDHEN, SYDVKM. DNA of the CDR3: TGTGCCAGCACCCGAGATGTCAGGGGAAGGCTAGCGGTAGATGAGCAGTTCTTC. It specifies CASTRDVRGRLAVDEQFF.